These 21 T cell receptor beta chains were sequenced from one sample in a study of CD8 T cells in Susac syndrome. Reverse transcription of roughly 0.5 to 1 ug RNA used random hexamers. A single record per CDR3 protein comes from TCRdb applying MiXCR to the immunoSEQ multiplex PCR reads. The sample includes about 210,000 distinct CDR3 sequences, roughly 92% of them seen just once. Sequenced material: CD4+ T cells from PBMCs. These receptor sequences come from a human donor in good health.

This rearrangement joins TRBV7-3 to TRBJ2-1; D might be TRBD2 (7 bases). Trimming shortened V by 1 base and J by 10 bases, and 23 bases separated the two germline ends. Germline CDR1 is SGHTA and CDR2 is FQGTGA. The CDR3 is made up of 17 amino acids. CDR3 nucleotide sequence: TGTGCCAGCAGCTTAAAGACGGTCGGAGGGGGGGCCGGGGAGCAGTTCTTC. Translating it yields CASSLKTVGGGAGEQFF.

The rearrangement links TRBV12-3 or TRBV12-4 to TRBJ2-5; 7 nucleotides align to TRBD2. The CDR3 is 16 residues long. Trimming took 1 base from V and 3 from J; bases not matched to a gene: 8. CDR3 nucleotides: TGTGCCAGCAGTTTAGGGGTTAGGGAGGGTAAAGAGACCCAGTACTTC. Its protein product is CASSLGVREGKETQYF.

This chain links TRBV28 with TRBJ2-7; D may match TRBD1 or TRBD2 (5 bases each). From germline, CDR1 is MDHEN and CDR2 SYDVKM. The CDR3 has 17 residues. V lost 6 bases to trimming and J lost 0 bases, with 21 bases between them. The CDR3 coding sequence is TGTGCCAGCAGCCCTCCCCCTGGGGGTTTGAGCTCCTACGAGCAGTACTTC. Its translation: CASSPPPGGLSSYEQYF.

The chain joins TRBV12-3 or TRBV12-4 to TRBJ2-7; D is perhaps TRBD2 (7 bases). CDR3 size: 15 residues. With 6 bases removed from V and 2 bases from J, the gap between germline ends came to 17 bases. The CDR3 DNA reads TGTGCCAGCAGCCGGGGGGCAGGACAAGCCTACGAGCAGTACTTC. Translated: CASSRGAGQAYEQYF.

This clonotype was counted once. The genes are TRBV30 and TRBJ1-1; D ambiguous. The V gene's germline CDR1 is GTSNPN and CDR2 SVGIG (reference sequence). The CDR3 covers 10 residues. CDR3 coding DNA: TGTGGCTGCTTGAACACTGAAGCTTTCTTT. It encodes CGCLNTEAFF.

The chain joins TRBV25-1 to TRBJ1-4; D gene uncertain. V lost 5 bases and J 4 bases, leaving 17 bases between the germline ends. This CDR3 spans 16 amino acids. From germline, CDR1 is MGHDK and CDR2 SYGVNS. The CDR3, as DNA: TGTGCCAGCAGTTCTCCCGTCCCGTGGGGTAATGAAAAACTGTTTTTT. This encodes CASSSPVPWGNEKLFF.

This clonotype was counted once. The chain employs TRBV12-3 or TRBV12-4 and TRBJ2-3, with D tentatively TRBD1 (8 bases). V lost 4 bases to trimming and J lost 4 bases, with 12 bases between them. The CDR3 runs 14 residues. The CDR3 DNA reads as TGTGCCAGCAGTTGGACAGGGAGGGCAGATACGCAGTATTTT. Amino acids: CASSWTGRADTQYF.

V gene TRBV5-1 combines with J gene TRBJ1-1; D call uncertain. V lost 4 bases and J lost 1, with 14 bases in between. Germline assignment: CDR1 SGHRS and CDR2 YFSETQ. This CDR3 spans 15 amino acids. The CDR3 coding sequence is TGCGCCAGCAGCCCCCGGATCTCCACGAACACTGAAGCTTTCTTT. It translates to CASSPRISTNTEAFF. Using reference TRBV5-1 and TRBJ1-1 for the parts outside the CDR3, the full variable domain is KAGVTQTPRYLIKTRGQQVTLSCSPISGHRSVSWYQQTPGQGLQFLFEYFSETQRNKGNFPGRFSGRQFSNSRSEMNVSTLELGDSALYLCASSPRISTNTEAFFGQGTRLTVV.

The chain couples TRBV28 to TRBJ2-7, with 8 bases aligning to TRBD1. The germline gives CDR1 MDHEN, CDR2 SYDVKM. V dropped 3 bases and J dropped 1; count of bases not matched to a gene: 2. CDR3 length: 14 amino acids. The CDR3 here is CASSLDRASYEQYV. In DNA form, the CDR3 reads TGTGCCAGCAGTTTGGACAGGGCGTCCTACGAGCAGTACGTC.

This chain connects TRBV7-3 to TRBJ2-3, with TRBD2 identical over 8 bases. Germline lookup yields CDR1 SGHTA and CDR2 FQGTGA. The trim removed 2 bases at V and 5 bases at J, leaving 18 bases unmatched. The CDR3 has 19 amino acids. This CDR3 is CASSLWATSGNARGDTQYF. The CDR3 DNA reads as TGTGCCAGCAGCTTATGGGCTACTAGCGGAAACGCTCGGGGAGATACGCAGTATTTT.

This chain uses TRBV24-1 with TRBJ2-1, with D tentatively TRBD1 (7 bases). Per the germline V gene, CDR1 is KGHDR and CDR2 is SFDVKD. There are 16 residues in the CDR3. Trimming removed 3 bases from V and 2 bases from J, with 13 bases in between. The CDR3 region is CATSDRRGDTYNEQFF. The DNA of the CDR3 is TGTGCCACCAGTGATCGCAGGGGGGACACCTACAATGAGCAGTTCTTC.

This clonotype was seen more than once but under ten times. This sequence joins TRBV28 and TRBJ1-2; the match to TRBD1 covers 7 bases. Germline lookup yields CDR1 MDHEN and CDR2 SYDVKM. The junction had 3 bases not matched to a gene; V was cut back by 6 bases and J by 2 bases. CDR3 length: 13 amino acids. The chain's CDR3 is CASRRQGNYGYTF. Here the CDR3 DNA reads TGTGCCAGCAGGCGACAGGGAAACTATGGCTACACCTTC.

V usage is TRBV7-2 and J usage is TRBJ2-1; the match to TRBD1 covers 9 bases. The CDR3 has 14 amino acids. Germline lookup yields CDR1 SGHTA and CDR2 FQGNSA. Trimming at V came to 3 bases and at J to 7 bases, leaving 4 bases not matched to a gene. The CDR3 protein is CASSFPGQGNEQFF. The CDR3 DNA reads TGTGCCAGCAGCTTTCCGGGACAGGGTAATGAGCAGTTCTTC.

The chain couples TRBV12-3 or TRBV12-4 to TRBJ1-6; D gene ambiguous. The CDR3 runs 13 residues. V lost 6 bases and J 7 bases, leaving 10 bases between the germline ends. In DNA form, the CDR3 reads TGTGCCAGCAGCCCGGAATGGAATTCACCCCTCCACTTT. The encoded protein is CASSPEWNSPLHF.

V is TRBV19 and J is TRBJ2-2; 8 positions match TRBD1. Losses at the gene ends were 1 base for V and 4 bases for J; bases not matched to a gene: 5. The V gene's germline CDR1 is LNHDA and CDR2 SQIVND (reference sequence). This CDR3 region has 16 residues. CDR3 region: CASSIGRGRSTGELFF. For the CDR3, the DNA is TGTGCCAGTAGTATAGGCAGGGGGCGTAGCACCGGGGAGCTGTTTTTT. Using reference TRBV19 and TRBJ2-2 for the parts outside the CDR3, the full variable domain is DGGITQSPKYLFRKEGQNVTLSCEQNLNHDAMYWYRQDPGQGLRLIYYSQIVNDFQKGDIAEGYSVSREKKESFPLTVTSAQKNPTAFYLCASSIGRGRSTGELFFGEGSRLTVL.

This clonotype appeared a single time. The chain recombines TRBV6-2 or TRBV6-3 with TRBJ1-4, with a tentative D call TRBD1 (5 bases). The CDR3 is 14 amino acids. The germline V gene encodes CDR1 MNHEY and CDR2 SVGEGT. Trimming shortened V by 8 bases and J by 1 base, and 11 bases separated the two germline ends. This CDR3 is CASGRTRTNEKLFF. CDR3 coding DNA: TGTGCCAGCGGAAGGACACGAACTAATGAAAAACTGTTTTTT.

The chain recombines TRBV4-2 with TRBJ1-1; D possibly corresponds to TRBD1 (5 bases). The CDR3 spans 17 residues. Germline CDR1 is LGHNA and CDR2 is YNFKEQ. V was pared by 5 bases and J by 4 bases, with 23 bases between. DNA for the CDR3: TGTGCCAGCAGCTCCTCGGGAGGAAGGGGAGAACCCACTGAAGCTTTCTTT. Its translation is CASSSSGGRGEPTEAFF.

The genes are TRBV28 and TRBJ1-5, with D unresolved. V lost 5 bases and J lost 1, with 15 bases in between. Germline-derived CDR1 and CDR2 are MDHEN and SYDVKM. The CDR3 spans 16 residues. The CDR3 reads CASSPDGFGSNQPQHF. CDR3 nucleotides: TGTGCCAGCAGTCCAGACGGATTTGGAAGCAATCAGCCCCAGCATTTT.

The chain links TRBV7-9 to TRBJ2-3; no clear D. The CDR3 spans 13 residues. In germline, CDR1 is SEHNR, CDR2 FQNEAQ (reference sequence). The V gene lost 6 bases and the J gene lost 3 bases, with 10 bases spanning the gap. CDR3 sequence: CASSSGRTDTQYF. As DNA, the CDR3 is TGTGCCAGCAGTTCAGGTCGGACAGATACGCAGTATTTT.

This chain uses TRBV25-1 with TRBJ2-2; D is unresolved. Germline CDR1 is MGHDK and CDR2 is SYGVNS. V was shortened by 2 bases and J by 6 bases, with 13 bases between the two germline ends. The CDR3 sequence is 15 residues long. The CDR3 DNA reads TGTGCCAGCAGTGAAACCCGAATTGACCCCGGGGAGCTGTTTTTT. Its translation: CASSETRIDPGELFF.

The chain joins TRBV10-3 to TRBJ2-2, with D possibly being TRBD2 (6 bases). Germline V gene sequence: CDR1 ENHRY, CDR2 SYGVKD. This CDR3 contains 16 residues. V was shortened by 0 bases and J by 7 bases, with 15 bases between the two germline ends. CDR3 sequence: CAISESPVGGNGELFF. The CDR3 DNA reads TGTGCCATCAGTGAGTCTCCCGTCGGAGGGAACGGGGAGCTGTTTTTT.